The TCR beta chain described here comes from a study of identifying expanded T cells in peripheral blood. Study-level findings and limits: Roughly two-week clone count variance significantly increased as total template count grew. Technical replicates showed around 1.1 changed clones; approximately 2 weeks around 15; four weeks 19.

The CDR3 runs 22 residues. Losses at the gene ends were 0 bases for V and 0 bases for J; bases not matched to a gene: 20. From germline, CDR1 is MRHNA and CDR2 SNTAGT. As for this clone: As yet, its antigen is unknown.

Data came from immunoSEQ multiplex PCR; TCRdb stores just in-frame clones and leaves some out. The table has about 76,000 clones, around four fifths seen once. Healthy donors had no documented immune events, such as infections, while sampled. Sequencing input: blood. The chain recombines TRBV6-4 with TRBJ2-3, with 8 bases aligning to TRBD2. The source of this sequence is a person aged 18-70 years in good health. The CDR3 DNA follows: TGTGCCAGCAGTGACTCCCAGCGGGAGAAGCCCAATCCCCTAGGTAGCACAGATACGCAGTATTTT. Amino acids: CASSDSQREKPNPLGSTDTQYF.